The 19 T cell receptor beta chains presented below share a single source sample, sequenced in a study of OX40 agonist ivuxolimab in advanced cancers. Assay used: immunoSEQ multiplex PCR; TCRdb lists only in-frame clones, some missing. Counted here are 60,000 to 70,000 clones, under 85% occurring once; the ten biggest clones make up around 2.5%. Source: CD4+ or CD8+ T cells sorted from blood, taken in a trial of the OX40 agonist ivuxolimab. Receptor source: an adult with an advanced solid tumor such as melanoma, head and neck, liver or kidney cancer.

Details on this clone: One end of the junction varies from germline; a read error may be responsible. J is TRBJ2-2 and V is TRBV2; 9 bases line up with TRBD2. The CDR3 totals 16 residues. Per the germline V gene, CDR1 is SNHLY and CDR2 is FYNNEI. In DNA, the CDR3 is TGTGCCAGCAGCGAAGGGACTAGCTCGAACACCGGGGAGCTGTTTTTT. Translating gives CASSEGTSSNTGELFF.

This clone occurred once. At one end the junction does not follow the germline gene, possibly because of a read error. The chain recombines TRBV11-2 with TRBJ2-1; TRBD2 aligns across 11 bases. Germline V gene sequence: CDR1 SGHAT, CDR2 FQNNGV. The length of the CDR3 is 15 residues. The CDR3 spells CASTLAGGAYNEQFF. Here the CDR3 DNA reads TGTGCCAGCACCTTAGCGGGAGGGGCCTACAATGAGCAGTTCTTC.

This clone was seen more than once but under ten times. V usage is TRBV30 and J usage is TRBJ2-1; 8 positions agree with TRBD1. Per the germline V gene, CDR1 is GTSNPN and CDR2 is SVGIG (reference sequence). The V and J ends lost 5 bases and 4 bases, in that order; junction bases with no gene match: 16. CDR3 length: 17 residues. CDR3 protein: CAWLLGTGLTGYNEQFF. The CDR3 nucleotides are TGTGCCTGGCTGTTGGGGACAGGCCTCACGGGATACAATGAGCAGTTCTTC.

The chain recombines TRBV6-4 with TRBJ2-1; 13 nucleotides match TRBD2. This CDR3 comprises 19 residues. Germline lookup yields CDR1 MRHNA and CDR2 SNTAGT. J was trimmed by 0 bases and V by 4 bases; bases with no gene match: 9. For the CDR3, the DNA is TGTGCCAGCAGTGCATCCGGGACTAGCGGGGCTAGCTCCTACAATGAGCAGTTCTTC. It specifies CASSASGTSGASSYNEQFF.

The chain links TRBV27 to TRBJ1-5; the match to TRBD1 covers 7 bases. J gave up 3 bases and V 5 bases, and 7 bases lay outside the gene matches. The germline V gene encodes CDR1 MNHEY and CDR2 SMNVEV (reference sequence). This CDR3 region has 15 residues. DNA of the CDR3: TGTGCCAGCAGTAACCTGGACAGGCTCAATCAGCCCCAGCATTTT. Amino acid sequence: CASSNLDRLNQPQHF.

This chain connects TRBV11-2 to TRBJ2-1, with a weak D call TRBD1 (6 bases). V was trimmed by 0 bases and J by 10 bases, leaving 10 bases between them. Looked up from germline, CDR1 is SGHAT and CDR2 is FQNNGV. The CDR3 loop spans 13 amino acids. CDR3 amino acids: CASSLDHGTEQFF. In nucleotides, the CDR3 is TGTGCCAGCAGCTTAGACCACGGGACAGAGCAGTTCTTC.

The chain combines TRBV19 with TRBJ2-1, with D uncertain. The CDR3 runs to 15 residues. The ends were cut back, 0 bases at V and 7 bases at J, with 13 bases in the middle. Germline V gene sequence: CDR1 LNHDA, CDR2 SQIVND (reference sequence). The CDR3: CASSIDYQGWNEQFF. The CDR3 nucleotides are TGTGCCAGTAGTATAGACTACCAAGGTTGGAATGAGCAGTTCTTC.

The sample holds a few counts of this clone. The chain couples TRBV28 to TRBJ1-1, with unresolved D. The germline V gene has CDR1 MDHEN and CDR2 SYDVKM. Trimming took off 6 bases at V and 0 bases at J, with 5 bases between the two ends. The CDR3 sequence is 12 residues long. For the CDR3, the DNA is TGTGCCAGCAGATCCATGAACACTGAAGCTTTCTTT. It codes for CASRSMNTEAFF.

This clone was seen just once. The CDR3 here is CASSLVSGAYEQYF. The CDR3 DNA is TGTGCCAGCAGCTTGGTCAGCGGGGCCTACGAGCAGTACTTC. The chain employs TRBV5-6 and TRBJ2-7, with 7 bases fitting TRBD2. The CDR3 covers 14 residues. Germline V gives CDR1 SGHDT, CDR2 YYEEEE. Trimming at V came to 0 bases and at J to 2 bases, leaving 2 bases not matched to a gene.

The chain combines TRBV5-4 with TRBJ2-1, with D maybe TRBD1 (6 bases). The V and J ends lost 0 bases and 6 bases respectively, with 13 bases between them. The germline V gene has CDR1 SGHNT and CDR2 YYREEE (reference sequence). The CDR3 consists of 15 residues. CDR3 nucleotide sequence: TGTGCCAGCAGCTTGGAACGCCTAGGGGGCAATGAGCAGTTCTTC. Translating it yields CASSLERLGGNEQFF.

The rearrangement joins TRBV5-1 to TRBJ2-5; D gene uncertain. The end of the DNA is better explained by TRBJ2-7, so the J call may be wrong. The germline gives CDR1 SGHRS, CDR2 YFSETQ. CDR3 length equals 13 residues. In DNA, the CDR3 is TGCGCCAGCAGCTTCTCCGGCTCCTACGAGCAGTACTTC. As protein: CASSFSGSYEQYF.

J is TRBJ1-3 and V is TRBV7-8; D uncertain. The V and J ends lost 0 bases and 1 base respectively, with 19 bases between them. Germline V gene lookup returns CDR1 SGHVS and CDR2 FQNEAQ. The CDR3 is 19 amino acids. CDR3 residues: CASSLAIMTLWGSGNTIYF. DNA for the CDR3: TGTGCCAGCAGCTTAGCAATCATGACGCTCTGGGGTTCTGGAAACACCATATATTTT.

J is TRBJ1-4 and V is TRBV19, with D uncertain. Germline V CDR1 and CDR2: LNHDA, SQIVND (reference sequence). Trimming removed 3 bases at V and 0 bases at J, with 8 bases between. The CDR3 is 15 residues long. DNA of the CDR3: TGTGCCAGTAGTATGCCGTCCGCAACTAATGAAAAACTGTTTTTT. As protein: CASSMPSATNEKLFF.

The genes are TRBV28 and TRBJ2-2, with D perhaps TRBD1 (6 bases). The CDR3 extends over 16 amino acids. The germline CDR1 and CDR2 sequences are MDHEN and SYDVKM. With 1 base removed from V and 1 base from J, the gap between germline ends came to 10 bases. CDR3 sequence (DNA): TGTGCCAGCAGTTTATTCCAGGGACAGAACACCGGGGAGCTGTTTTTT. It encodes CASSLFQGQNTGELFF.

The V and J genes are TRBV19 and TRBJ2-4; 7 positions agree with TRBD2. The length of the CDR3 is 15 residues. The V segment lost 3 bases and the J segment 7 bases; nucleotides outside the gene matches: 9. From germline, CDR1 is LNHDA and CDR2 SQIVND (reference sequence). The CDR3 loop is CASSIGGRAGNIQYF. In DNA form, the CDR3 reads TGTGCCAGTAGTATTGGAGGGAGGGCGGGGAACATTCAGTACTTC. The full variable domain, in which reference TRBV19 and TRBJ2-4 provide the parts outside the CDR3, is DGGITQSPKYLFRKEGQNVTLSCEQNLNHDAMYWYRQDPGQGLRLIYYSQIVNDFQKGDIAEGYSVSREKKESFPLTVTSAQKNPTAFYLCASSIGGRAGNIQYFGAGTRLSVL.

The V gene is TRBV29-1, the J gene TRBJ1-1; 9 bases fit TRBD1. The V segment lost 7 bases and the J segment 4 bases; nucleotides outside the gene matches: 7. Germline CDR1 is SQVTM and CDR2 is ANQGSEA. This CDR3 has 13 residues. The CDR3 region has the DNA TGCAGCGCTACGACAGGGGGTGGCACTGAAGCTTTCTTT. Amino acids: CSATTGGGTEAFF. Using reference TRBV29-1 and TRBJ1-1 for the parts outside the CDR3, the full variable domain is SAVISQKPSRDICQRGTSLTIQCQVDSQVTMMFWYRQQPGQSLTLIATANQGSEATYESGFVIDKFPISRPNLTFSTLTVSNMSPEDSSIYLCSATTGGGTEAFFGQGTRLTVV.

The count of this clone is one. The chain combines TRBV19 with TRBJ2-7; the match to TRBD2 covers 8 bases. This CDR3 has 14 residues. In germline, CDR1 is LNHDA, CDR2 SQIVND (reference sequence). The V segment lost 4 bases and the J segment 2 bases; nucleotides outside the gene matches: 4. The CDR3 here is CASSTGRGPYEQYF. The CDR3 bases are TGTGCCAGTAGTACCGGGAGGGGACCCTACGAGCAGTACTTC.

The genes are TRBV13 and TRBJ2-3; 14 bases fit TRBD2. Germline loops: CDR1 PRHDT, CDR2 FYEKMQ (reference sequence). The CDR3 spans 19 residues. V was pared by 5 bases and J by 3 bases, with 13 bases of the junction left unmatched. CDR3 sequence (DNA): TGTGCCAGCAGCGAACGAGTAGGACTAGCGGGAGGTGGGACAGATACGCAGTATTTT. It encodes CASSERVGLAGGGTDTQYF. The entire variable domain, with the rest obtained from reference TRBV13 and TRBJ2-3, is as follows: AAGVIQSPRHLIKEKRETATLKCYPIPRHDTVYWYQQGPGQDPQFLISFYEKMQSDKGSIPDRFSAQQFSDYHSELNMSSLELGDSALYFCASSERVGLAGGGTDTQYFGPGTRLTVL.

The V and J genes are TRBV7-5 and TRBJ1-1; the table names TRBD1, a call not compared with the DNA. TRBV7-5 is designated a pseudogene. The CDR3 is 18 residues long. DNA for the CDR3: TGTGTCAGAAGCCCTCCGCACGGCCGGGACAGGATGAACACTGAAGCTTTCTTT. This sequence encodes CVRSPPHGRDRMNTEAFF.